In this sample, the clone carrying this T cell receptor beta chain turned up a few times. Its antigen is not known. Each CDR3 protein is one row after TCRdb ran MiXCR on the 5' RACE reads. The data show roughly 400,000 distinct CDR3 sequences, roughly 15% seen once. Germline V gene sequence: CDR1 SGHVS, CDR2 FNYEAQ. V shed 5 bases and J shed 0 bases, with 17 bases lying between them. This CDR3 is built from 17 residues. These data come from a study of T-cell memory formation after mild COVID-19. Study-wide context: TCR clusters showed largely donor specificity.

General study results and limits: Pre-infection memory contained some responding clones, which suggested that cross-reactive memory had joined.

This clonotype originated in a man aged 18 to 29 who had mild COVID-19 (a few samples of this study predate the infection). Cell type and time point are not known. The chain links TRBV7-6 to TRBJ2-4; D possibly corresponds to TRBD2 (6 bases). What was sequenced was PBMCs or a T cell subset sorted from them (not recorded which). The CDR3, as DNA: TGTGCCAGCAGCCCCCGGCCGGGAGAACTAGCCAAAAACATTCAGTACTTC. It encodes CASSPRPGELAKNIQYF.